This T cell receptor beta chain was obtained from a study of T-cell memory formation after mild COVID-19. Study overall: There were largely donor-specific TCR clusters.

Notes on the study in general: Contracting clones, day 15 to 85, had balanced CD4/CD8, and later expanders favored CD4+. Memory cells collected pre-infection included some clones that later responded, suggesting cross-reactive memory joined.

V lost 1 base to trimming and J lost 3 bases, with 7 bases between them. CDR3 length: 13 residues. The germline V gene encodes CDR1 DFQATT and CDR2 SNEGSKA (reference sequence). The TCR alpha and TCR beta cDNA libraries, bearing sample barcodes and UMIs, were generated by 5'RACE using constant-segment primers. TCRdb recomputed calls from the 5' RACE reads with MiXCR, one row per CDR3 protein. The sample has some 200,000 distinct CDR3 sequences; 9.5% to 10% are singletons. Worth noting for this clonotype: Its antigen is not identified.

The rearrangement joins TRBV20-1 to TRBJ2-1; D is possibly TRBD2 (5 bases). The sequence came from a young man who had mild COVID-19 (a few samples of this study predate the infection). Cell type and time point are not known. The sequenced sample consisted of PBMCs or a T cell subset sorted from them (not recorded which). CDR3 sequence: CSARGRDYNEQFF. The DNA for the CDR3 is TGCAGTGCTAGAGGCCGGGACTACAATGAGCAGTTCTTC.